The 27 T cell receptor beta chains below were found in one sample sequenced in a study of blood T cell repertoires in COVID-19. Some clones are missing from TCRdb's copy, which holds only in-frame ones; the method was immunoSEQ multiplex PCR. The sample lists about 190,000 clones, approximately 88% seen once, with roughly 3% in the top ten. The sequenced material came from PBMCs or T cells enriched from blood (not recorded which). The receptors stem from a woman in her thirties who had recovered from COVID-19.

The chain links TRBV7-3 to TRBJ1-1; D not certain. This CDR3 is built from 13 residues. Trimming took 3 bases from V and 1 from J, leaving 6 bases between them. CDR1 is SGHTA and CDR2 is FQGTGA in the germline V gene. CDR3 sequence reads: CASSFRKNTEAFF. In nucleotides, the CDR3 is TGTGCCAGCAGCTTCCGTAAGAACACTGAAGCTTTCTTT.

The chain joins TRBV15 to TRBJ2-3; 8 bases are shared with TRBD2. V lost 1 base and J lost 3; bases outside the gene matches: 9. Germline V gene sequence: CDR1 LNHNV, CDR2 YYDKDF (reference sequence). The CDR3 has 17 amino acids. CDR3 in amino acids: CATSRVGRGGLTDTQYF. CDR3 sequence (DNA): TGTGCCACCAGCAGAGTAGGTCGCGGGGGGCTTACAGATACGCAGTATTTT.

This CDR3 reads CASSGDSPYGYTF. DNA of the CDR3: TGTGCCAGCAGCGGCGACAGCCCCTATGGCTACACCTTC. The V gene is TRBV9, the J gene TRBJ1-2; perhaps TRBD1 as D (5 bases). The CDR3 sequence is 13 residues long. Germline V gene sequence: CDR1 SGDLS, CDR2 YYNGEE. Deletions cut 3 bases from V and 4 bases from J, with 10 bases between.

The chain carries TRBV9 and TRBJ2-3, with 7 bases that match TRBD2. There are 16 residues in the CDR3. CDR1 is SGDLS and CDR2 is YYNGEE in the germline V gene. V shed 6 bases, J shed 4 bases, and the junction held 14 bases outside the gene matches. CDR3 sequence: CASTGEGLTVPDTQYF. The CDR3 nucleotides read TGTGCCAGCACCGGGGAGGGACTGACGGTACCAGATACGCAGTATTTT.

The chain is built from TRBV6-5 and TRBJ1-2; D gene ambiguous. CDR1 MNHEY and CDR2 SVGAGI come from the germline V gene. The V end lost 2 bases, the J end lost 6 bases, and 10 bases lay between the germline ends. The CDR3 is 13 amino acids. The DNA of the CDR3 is TGTGCCAGCAGTTACGGATTGAGGGATGGCTACACCTTC. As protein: CASSYGLRDGYTF.

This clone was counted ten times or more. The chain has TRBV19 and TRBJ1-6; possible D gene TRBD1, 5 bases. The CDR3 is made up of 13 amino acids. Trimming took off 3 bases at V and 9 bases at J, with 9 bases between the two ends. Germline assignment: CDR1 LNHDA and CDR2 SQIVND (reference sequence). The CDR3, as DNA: TGTGCCAGTAGTATTGGGGGAGGTTCACCCCTCCACTTT. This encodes CASSIGGGSPLHF. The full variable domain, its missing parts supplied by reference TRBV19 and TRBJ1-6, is DGGITQSPKYLFRKEGQNVTLSCEQNLNHDAMYWYRQDPGQGLRLIYYSQIVNDFQKGDIAEGYSVSREKKESFPLTVTSAQKNPTAFYLCASSIGGGSPLHFGNGTRLTVT.

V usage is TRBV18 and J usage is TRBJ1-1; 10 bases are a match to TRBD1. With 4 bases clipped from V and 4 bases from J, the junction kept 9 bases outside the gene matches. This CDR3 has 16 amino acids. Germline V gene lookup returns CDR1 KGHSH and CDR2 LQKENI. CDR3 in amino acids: CASSQRQGATSTEAFF. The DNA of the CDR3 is TGTGCCAGCTCACAGAGACAGGGGGCTACTTCCACTGAAGCTTTCTTT.

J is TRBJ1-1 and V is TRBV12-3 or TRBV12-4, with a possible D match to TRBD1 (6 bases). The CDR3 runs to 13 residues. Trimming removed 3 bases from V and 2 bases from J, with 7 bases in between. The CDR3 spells CASSLGQNTEAFF. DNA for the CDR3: TGTGCCAGCAGTTTGGGACAAAACACTGAAGCTTTCTTT.

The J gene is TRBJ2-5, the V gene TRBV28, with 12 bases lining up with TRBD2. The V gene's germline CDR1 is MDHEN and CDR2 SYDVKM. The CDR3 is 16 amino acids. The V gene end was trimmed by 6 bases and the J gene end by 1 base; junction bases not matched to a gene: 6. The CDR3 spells CASRVGLAGSQETQYF. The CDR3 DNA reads TGTGCCAGCAGGGTCGGACTAGCGGGGTCCCAAGAGACCCAGTACTTC.

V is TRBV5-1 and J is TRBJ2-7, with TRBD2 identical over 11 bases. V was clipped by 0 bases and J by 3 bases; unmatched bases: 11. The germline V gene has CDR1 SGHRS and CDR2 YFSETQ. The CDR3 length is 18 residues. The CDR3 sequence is CASSLAGASGRSGYEQYF. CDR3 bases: TGCGCCAGCAGCTTGGCCGGGGCTAGCGGGAGGTCGGGCTACGAGCAGTACTTC.

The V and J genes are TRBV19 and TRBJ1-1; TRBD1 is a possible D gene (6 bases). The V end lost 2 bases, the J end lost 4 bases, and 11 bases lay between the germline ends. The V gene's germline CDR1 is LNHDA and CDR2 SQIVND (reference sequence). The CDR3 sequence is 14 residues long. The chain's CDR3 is CASSINRVATEAFF. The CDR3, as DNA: TGTGCCAGTAGTATAAACAGGGTGGCCACTGAAGCTTTCTTT. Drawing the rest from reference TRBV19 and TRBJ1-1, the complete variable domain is DGGITQSPKYLFRKEGQNVTLSCEQNLNHDAMYWYRQDPGQGLRLIYYSQIVNDFQKGDIAEGYSVSREKKESFPLTVTSAQKNPTAFYLCASSINRVATEAFFGQGTRLTVV.

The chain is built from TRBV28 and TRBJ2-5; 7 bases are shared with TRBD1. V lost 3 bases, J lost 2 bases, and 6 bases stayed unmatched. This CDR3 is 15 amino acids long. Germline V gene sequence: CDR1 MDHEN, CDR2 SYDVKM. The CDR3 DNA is TGTGCCAGCAGTTTCGGGGACAGCAAACAAGAGACCCAGTACTTC. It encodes CASSFGDSKQETQYF.

CDR3 nucleotide sequence: TGTGCCAGCGAATTGAGAGGGAGGGGTGAAAAACTGTTTTTT. Translated: CASELRGRGEKLFF. The J gene is TRBJ1-4, the V gene TRBV7-8; maybe TRBD1 (5 bases). The CDR3 runs 14 residues. V lost 8 bases and J lost 7, with 17 bases in between. CDR1 is SGHVS and CDR2 is FQNEAQ in the germline V gene.

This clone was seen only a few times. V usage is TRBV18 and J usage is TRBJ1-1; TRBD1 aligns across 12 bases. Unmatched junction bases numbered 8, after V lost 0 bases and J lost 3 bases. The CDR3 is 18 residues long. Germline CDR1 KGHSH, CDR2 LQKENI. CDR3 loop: CASSPPPGQGARDTEAFF. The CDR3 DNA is TGTGCCAGCTCACCACCCCCGGGACAGGGGGCGCGTGACACTGAAGCTTTCTTT.

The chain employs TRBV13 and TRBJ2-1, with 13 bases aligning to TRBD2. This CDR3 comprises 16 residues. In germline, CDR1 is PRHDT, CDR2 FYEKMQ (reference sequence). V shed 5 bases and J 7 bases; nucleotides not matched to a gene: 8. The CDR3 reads CASSTRLAGGGNEQFF. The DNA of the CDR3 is TGTGCCAGCAGCACCAGACTAGCGGGAGGAGGGAATGAGCAGTTCTTC.

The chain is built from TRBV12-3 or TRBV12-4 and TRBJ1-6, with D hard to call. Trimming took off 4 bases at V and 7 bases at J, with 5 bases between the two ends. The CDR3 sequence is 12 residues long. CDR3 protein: CASSSLNSPLHF. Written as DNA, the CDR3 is TGTGCCAGCAGTTCCCTAAATTCACCCCTCCACTTT.

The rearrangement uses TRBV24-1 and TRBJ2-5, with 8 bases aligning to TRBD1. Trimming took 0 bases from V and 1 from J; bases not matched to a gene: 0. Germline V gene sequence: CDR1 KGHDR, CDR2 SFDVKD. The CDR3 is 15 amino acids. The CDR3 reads CATSDLTGGQETQYF. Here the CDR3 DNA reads TGTGCCACCAGTGATTTGACAGGGGGCCAAGAGACCCAGTACTTC.

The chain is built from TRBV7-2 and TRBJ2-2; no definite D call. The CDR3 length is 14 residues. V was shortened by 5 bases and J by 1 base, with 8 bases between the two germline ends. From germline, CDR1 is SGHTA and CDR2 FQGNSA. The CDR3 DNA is TGTGCCAGCAGCATTTCTTTGAACACCGGGGAGCTGTTTTTT. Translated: CASSISLNTGELFF.

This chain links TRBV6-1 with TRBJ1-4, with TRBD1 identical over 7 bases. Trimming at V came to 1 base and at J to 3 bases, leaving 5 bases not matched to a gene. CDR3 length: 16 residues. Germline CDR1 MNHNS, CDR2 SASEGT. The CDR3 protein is CASSEGRDRANEKLFF. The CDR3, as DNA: TGTGCCAGCAGTGAAGGCCGCGACAGGGCTAATGAAAAACTGTTTTTT.

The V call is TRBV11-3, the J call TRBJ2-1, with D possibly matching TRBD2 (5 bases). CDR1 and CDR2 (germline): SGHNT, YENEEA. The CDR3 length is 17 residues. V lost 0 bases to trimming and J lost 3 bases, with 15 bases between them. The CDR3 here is CASSLEEGGRNYNEQFF. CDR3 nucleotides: TGTGCCAGCAGCTTAGAAGAGGGCGGACGCAACTACAATGAGCAGTTCTTC.

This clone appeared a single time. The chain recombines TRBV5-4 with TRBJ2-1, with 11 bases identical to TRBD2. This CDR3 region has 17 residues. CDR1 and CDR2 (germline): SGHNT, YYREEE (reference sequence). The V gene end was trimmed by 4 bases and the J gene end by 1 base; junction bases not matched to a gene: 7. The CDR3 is CASSARTSGLSYNEQFF. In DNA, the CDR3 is TGTGCCAGCAGCGCCCGGACTAGCGGGCTGTCCTACAATGAGCAGTTCTTC.

The CDR3 reads CASSLLAGGQNEQFF. The CDR3 nucleotides are TGTGCCAGCAGCTTACTTGCGGGAGGACAGAATGAGCAGTTCTTC. The chain links TRBV11-2 to TRBJ2-1, with 8 nucleotides matching TRBD2. The CDR3 runs to 15 residues. V lost 2 bases and J lost 7; bases outside the gene matches: 7. Germline V CDR1 and CDR2: SGHAT, FQNNGV. Together with reference TRBV11-2 and TRBJ2-1, the CDR3 gives the full variable domain: EAGVAQSPRYKIIEKRQSVAFWCNPISGHATLYWYQQILGQGPKLLIQFQNNGVVDDSQLPKDRFSAERLKGVDSTLKIQPAKLEDSAVYLCASSLLAGGQNEQFFGPGTRLTVL.

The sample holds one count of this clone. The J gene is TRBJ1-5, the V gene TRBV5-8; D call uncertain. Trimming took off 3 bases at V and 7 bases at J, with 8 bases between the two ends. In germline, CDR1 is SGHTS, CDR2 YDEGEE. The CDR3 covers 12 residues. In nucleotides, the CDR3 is TGTGCCAGCAGCTCGCCTAAGCAGCCCCAGCATTTT. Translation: CASSSPKQPQHF.

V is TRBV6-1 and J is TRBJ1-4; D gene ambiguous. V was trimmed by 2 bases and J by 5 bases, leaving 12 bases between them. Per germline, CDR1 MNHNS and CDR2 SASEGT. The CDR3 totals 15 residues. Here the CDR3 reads CASSETGLLNEKLFF. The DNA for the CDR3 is TGTGCCAGCAGTGAAACCGGCCTACTAAATGAAAAACTGTTTTTT.

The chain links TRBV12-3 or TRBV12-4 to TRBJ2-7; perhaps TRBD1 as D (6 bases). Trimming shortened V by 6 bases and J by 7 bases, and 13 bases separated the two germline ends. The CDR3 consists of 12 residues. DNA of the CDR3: TGTGCCAGCAGAACCGAAGGGGGAGAGCAGTACTTC. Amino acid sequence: CASRTEGGEQYF.

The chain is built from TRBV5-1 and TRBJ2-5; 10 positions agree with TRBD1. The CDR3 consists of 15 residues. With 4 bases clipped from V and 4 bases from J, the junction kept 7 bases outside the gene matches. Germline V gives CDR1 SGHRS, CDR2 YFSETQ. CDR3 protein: CASSAGTGAIETQYF. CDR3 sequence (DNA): TGCGCCAGCAGCGCAGGGACAGGGGCTATAGAGACCCAGTACTTC.

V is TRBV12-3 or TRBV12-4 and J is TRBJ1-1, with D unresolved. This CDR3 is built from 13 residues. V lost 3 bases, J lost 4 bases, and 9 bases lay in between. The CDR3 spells CASSFGGFTEAFF. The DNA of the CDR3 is TGTGCCAGCAGTTTTGGAGGTTTCACTGAAGCTTTCTTT.